This passage covers 9 T cell receptor beta chains from one sample sequenced in a study of T cell clonality in common variable immunodeficiency. Repertoires were generated with immunoSEQ multiplex PCR, while TCRdb's copy carries only in-frame clones and drops some. Singletons are absent from the sample, which has tens of thousands of clones. The specimen was peripheral blood mononuclear cells. The origin of the receptors is a person aged 18-70 years in good health.

Regarding this clone: The read halts 3 residues ahead of the CDR3 end, with the missing end drawn from the germline J gene. The chain employs TRBV20-1 and TRBJ2-1; TRBD2 matches 7 bases. The CDR3 consists of 15 residues. Germline-derived CDR1 and CDR2 are DFQATT and SNEGSKA (reference sequence). V gave up 5 bases and J gave up 8 bases; unmatched junction bases: 15. The part of the CDR3 DNA that was read is TGCAGTGCTTCCTCCCGGGACTACCCCTGGGATGAG. Its translation is CSASSRDYPWDE. The full CDR3 reads CSASSRDYPWDEQFF.

This clone was detected only a few times. The read ends 3 residues shy of where the CDR3 ends; the end is completed using the germline J gene. The V call is TRBV18, the J call TRBJ1-1; tentative D call: TRBD1 (6 bases). The CDR3 length is 16 residues. CDR1 is KGHSH and CDR2 is LQKENI in the germline V gene. This CDR3 is CASSPGGLAGGQLAFF. The DNA read from the CDR3 is TGTGCCAGCTCACCGGGGGGACTAGCGGGGGGCCAGTTA.

This clone was recorded a few times. Since a much larger clone is just one base distant, this may be a read error. The read is 3 residues too short to cover the CDR3 end, so that end is filled in from the germline J gene. This CDR3 is also generated by other DNA sequences in the sample. This chain uses TRBV7-9 with TRBJ1-3, with D possibly being TRBD1 (6 bases). Germline V CDR1 and CDR2: SEHNR, FQNEAQ (reference sequence). This CDR3 comprises 14 residues. The chain's CDR3 is CASSPRTAGNTIYF. CDR3 DNA, as far as it was read: TGTGCCAGCAGCCCCCGGACAGCTGGAAACACA. Combining the CDR3 with reference TRBV7-9 and TRBJ1-3 gives the whole variable domain DTGVSQNPRHKITKRGQNVTFRCDPISEHNRLYWYRQTLGQGPEFLTYFQNEAQLEKSRLLSDRFSAERPKGSFSTLEIQRTEQGDSAMYLCASSPRTAGNTIYFGEGSWLTVV.

This clone was seen a few times. A read error may produce the germline difference seen at one junction end. This sample also contains other DNA sequences that code for the same CDR3. The CDR3 sequence: CASSLGSGVGNTIYF. The sequenced CDR3 bases are TGTGCCAGCAGCTTGGGTTCAGGGGTCGGAAACACA. The V call is TRBV5-6, the J call TRBJ1-3; possible D gene TRBD1, 6 bases. The read gets to within 3 residues of the CDR3 end, and the germline J gene fills in the rest. The CDR3 length is 15 residues. CDR1 SGHDT and CDR2 YYEEEE come from the germline V gene.

This clone has at least ten counts. A much larger clone lies a single base off, so this may be a read error. The sequence runs out 3 residues before the end of the CDR3; the remainder is reconstructed from the germline J gene. The chain carries TRBV5-5 and TRBJ1-4; tentatively, D is TRBD1 (5 bases). This CDR3 region has 15 residues. Germline V CDR1 and CDR2: SGHKS, YYEKEE (reference sequence). CDR3 DNA, as far as it was read: TGTGCCAGCACCATCGGTGGCTCTGGGGCCAACGTA. This sequence encodes CASTIGGSGANV. The full CDR3 reads CASTIGGSGANVLFF.

This clone is classed as medium-sized. The read halts 3 residues ahead of the CDR3 end, with the missing end drawn from the germline J gene. The gene calls are TRBV14 and TRBJ2-1, with D perhaps TRBD1 (6 bases). There are 15 residues in the CDR3. The germline V gene encodes CDR1 SGHDN and CDR2 FVKESK. With 7 bases removed from V and 5 bases from J, the gap between germline ends came to 18 bases. The DNA read from the CDR3 is TGTGCCAGCATTGGTGCCCAGACAGGAGACAATGAG. This translates into CASIGAQTGDNE. The full CDR3 sequence reads CASIGAQTGDNEQFF.

At least ten counts were recorded for this clone. The read terminates 3 residues before the CDR3 end, so the remaining end is supplied by the germline J gene. The rearrangement links TRBV19 to TRBJ1-2, with D uncertain. Germline CDR1 is LNHDA and CDR2 is SQIVND (reference sequence). V gave up 5 bases and J gave up 7 bases, with 20 bases separating them. The CDR3 runs 15 residues. The sequenced CDR3 bases are TGTGCCAGTAGTCCCGACGGGGAGAGAAGGGCTGGC. This encodes CASSPDGERRAG. The CDR3 in its entirety is CASSPDGERRAGYTF.

There are a few counts of this clone. Read coverage stops 3 residues before the CDR3 terminus; the germline J gene supplies the remainder. The V and J genes are TRBV13 and TRBJ1-1; the match to TRBD1 covers 8 bases. V lost 5 bases to trimming and J lost 5 bases; unmatched junction nucleotides: 7. The CDR3 loop spans 14 amino acids. The germline gives CDR1 PRHDT, CDR2 FYEKMQ (reference sequence). The CDR3 spells CASSLRTGRTEAFF. CDR3 bases read: TGTGCCAGCAGCCTGCGGACAGGGCGTACTGAA.

This clone was detected ten times or more. CDR3 bases read: TGTGCCAGCAGCCAGAACAGGGGAGTGAGTCAGCCC. Translating gives CASSQNRGVSQP. The entire CDR3 protein reads CASSQNRGVSQPQHF. This chain joins TRBV4-2 and TRBJ1-5; 7 bases map to TRBD1. Sequencing ends 3 residues short of the CDR3 end; the germline J gene provides the rest. Germline CDR1 and CDR2: LGHNA and YNFKEQ. Germline trimming cut 3 bases from V and 6 bases from J; bases unmatched to any gene: 8. This CDR3 spans 15 amino acids.